The present entry profiles one T cell receptor (beta chain) with its context. The data were obtained in a study of blood T cell repertoires in COVID-19. Turning to the study itself: COVID-19 samples, acute and convalescent, were from the United States, Italy and Spain.

Authors' methods: Reference gene primer amplification gave estimated nucleated cell counts. Some clones are missing from TCRdb's copy, which holds only in-frame ones; the method was immunoSEQ multiplex PCR. For V, J and clone size, that table is used; D and trimming come from the DNA. Of tens of thousands of clones in the sample, roughly 84% were seen once. V lost 5 bases, J lost 7 bases, and 20 bases stayed unmatched. CDR1 and CDR2 (germline): SNHLY, FYNNEI. The CDR3 loop spans 18 amino acids. This receptor was obtained from a man younger than 40 with COVID-19, enrolled during active disease. This chain links TRBV2 with TRBJ2-5; 9 bases match TRBD2. Sequenced material: peripheral blood. This chain's CDR3 is CASSWGSGSRIGTGTQYF. The CDR3 coding sequence is TGTGCCAGCAGTTGGGGTAGCGGGAGTCGGATTGGTACCGGGACCCAGTACTTC. Looking up the rest from reference TRBV2 and TRBJ2-5 gives the full variable domain: EPEVTQTPSHQVTQMGQEVILRCVPISNHLYFYWYRQILGQKVEFLVSFYNNEISEKSEIFDDQFSVERPDGSNFTLKIRSTKLEDSAMYFCASSWGSGSRIGTGTQYFGPGTRLLVL.